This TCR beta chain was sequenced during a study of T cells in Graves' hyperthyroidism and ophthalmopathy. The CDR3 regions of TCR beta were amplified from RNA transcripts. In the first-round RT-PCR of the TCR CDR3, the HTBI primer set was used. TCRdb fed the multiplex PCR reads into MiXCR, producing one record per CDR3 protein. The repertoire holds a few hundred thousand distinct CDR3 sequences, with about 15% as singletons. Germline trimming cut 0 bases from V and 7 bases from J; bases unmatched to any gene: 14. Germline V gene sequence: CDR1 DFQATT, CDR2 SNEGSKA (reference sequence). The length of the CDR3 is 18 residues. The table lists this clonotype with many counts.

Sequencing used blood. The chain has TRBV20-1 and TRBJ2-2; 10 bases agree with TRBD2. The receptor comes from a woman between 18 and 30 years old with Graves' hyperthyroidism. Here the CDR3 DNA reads TGCAGTGCTAGAGATCCCTACTCTAGCGGGAGTCGGGACGGGGAGCTGTTTTTT. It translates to CSARDPYSSGSRDGELFF.